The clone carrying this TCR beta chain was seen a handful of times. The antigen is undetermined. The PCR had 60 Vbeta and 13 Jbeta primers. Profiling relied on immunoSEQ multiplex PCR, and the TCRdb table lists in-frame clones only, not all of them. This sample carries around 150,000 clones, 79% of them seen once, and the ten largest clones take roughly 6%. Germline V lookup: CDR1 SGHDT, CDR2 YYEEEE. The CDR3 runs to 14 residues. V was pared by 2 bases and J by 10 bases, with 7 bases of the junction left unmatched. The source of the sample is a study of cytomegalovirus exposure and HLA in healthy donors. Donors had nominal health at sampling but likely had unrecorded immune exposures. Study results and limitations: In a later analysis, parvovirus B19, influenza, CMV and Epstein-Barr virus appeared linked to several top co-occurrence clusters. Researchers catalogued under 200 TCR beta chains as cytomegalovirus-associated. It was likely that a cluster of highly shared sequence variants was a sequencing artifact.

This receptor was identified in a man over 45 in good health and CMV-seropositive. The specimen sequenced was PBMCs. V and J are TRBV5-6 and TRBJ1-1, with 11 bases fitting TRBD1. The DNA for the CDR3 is TGTGCCAGCAGCTTCCTGGACAGGGGGCAGGGAGCTTTCTTT. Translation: CASSFLDRGQGAFF.